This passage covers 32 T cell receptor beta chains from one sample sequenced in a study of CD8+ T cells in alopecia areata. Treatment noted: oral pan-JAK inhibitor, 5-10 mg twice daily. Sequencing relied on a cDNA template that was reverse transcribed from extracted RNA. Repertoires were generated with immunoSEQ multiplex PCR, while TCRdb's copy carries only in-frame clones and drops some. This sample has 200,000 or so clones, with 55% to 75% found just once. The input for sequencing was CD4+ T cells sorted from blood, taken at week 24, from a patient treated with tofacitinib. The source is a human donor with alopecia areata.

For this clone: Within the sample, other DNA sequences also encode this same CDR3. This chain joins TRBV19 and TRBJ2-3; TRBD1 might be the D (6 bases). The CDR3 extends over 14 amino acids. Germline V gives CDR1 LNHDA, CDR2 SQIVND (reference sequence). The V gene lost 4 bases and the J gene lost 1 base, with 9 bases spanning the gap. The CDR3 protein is CASSTRQGTDTQYF. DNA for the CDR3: TGTGCCAGTAGTACCCGACAGGGCACAGATACGCAGTATTTT.

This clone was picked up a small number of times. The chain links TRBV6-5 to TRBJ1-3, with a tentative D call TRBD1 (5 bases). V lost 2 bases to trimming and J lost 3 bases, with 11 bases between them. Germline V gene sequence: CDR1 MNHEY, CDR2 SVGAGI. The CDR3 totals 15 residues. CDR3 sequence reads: CASSYVGHLGNTIYF. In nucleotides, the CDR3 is TGTGCCAGCAGTTACGTAGGACACCTTGGAAACACCATATATTTT.

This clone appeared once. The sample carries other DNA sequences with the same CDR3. The CDR3: CASSLGRENTGELFF. CDR3 bases: TGTGCCAGCAGCTTAGGACGGGAGAACACCGGGGAGCTGTTTTTT. This sequence joins TRBV7-2 and TRBJ2-2, with D tentatively TRBD2 (5 bases). Trimming removed 1 base at V and 1 base at J, with 7 bases between. The CDR3 totals 15 residues. CDR1 is SGHTA, CDR2 FQGNSA, per germline.

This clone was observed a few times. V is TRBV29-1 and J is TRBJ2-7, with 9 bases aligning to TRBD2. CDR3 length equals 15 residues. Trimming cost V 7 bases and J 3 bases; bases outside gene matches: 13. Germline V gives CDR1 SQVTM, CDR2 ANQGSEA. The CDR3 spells CSAAGLAGHDYEQYF. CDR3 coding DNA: TGCAGCGCCGCCGGTCTAGCGGGACACGACTACGAGCAGTACTTC.

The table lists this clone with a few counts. CDR3 nucleotide sequence: TGTGCCAGCAGCTTTGGGACACCTAATTCACCCCTCCACTTT. It codes for CASSFGTPNSPLHF. V and J are TRBV7-9 and TRBJ1-6; D possibly corresponds to TRBD1 (6 bases). Between the trimmed V and J ends, which lost 3 bases and 6 bases, there was a span of 9 bases. CDR3 size: 14 residues. Germline CDR1 and CDR2: SEHNR and FQNEAQ (reference sequence).

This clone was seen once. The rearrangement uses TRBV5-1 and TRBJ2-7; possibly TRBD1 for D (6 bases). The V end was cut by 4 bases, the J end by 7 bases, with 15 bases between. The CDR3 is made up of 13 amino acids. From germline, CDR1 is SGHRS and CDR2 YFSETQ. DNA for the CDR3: TGCGCCAGCAGCCTGGGGGCTGAGGAGGAGCAGTACTTC. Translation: CASSLGAEEEQYF.

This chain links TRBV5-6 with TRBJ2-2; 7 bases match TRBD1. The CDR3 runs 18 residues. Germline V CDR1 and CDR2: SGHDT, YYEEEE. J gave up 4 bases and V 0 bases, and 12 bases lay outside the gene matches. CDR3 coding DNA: TGTGCCAGCAGCTTGGGGGGGCTCGACAGGGTGCCCACCGGGGAGCTGTTTTTT. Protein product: CASSLGGLDRVPTGELFF.

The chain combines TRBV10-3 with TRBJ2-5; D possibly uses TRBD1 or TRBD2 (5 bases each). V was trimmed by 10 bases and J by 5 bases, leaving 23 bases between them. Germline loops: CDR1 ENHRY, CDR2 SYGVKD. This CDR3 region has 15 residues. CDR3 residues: CATGSGRGLRETQYF. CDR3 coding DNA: TGTGCCACAGGGTCGGGGCGTGGTCTCCGGGAGACCCAGTACTTC.

The CDR3 loop is CASSLDSPEANYGYTF. The CDR3 coding sequence is TGCGCCAGCAGCTTGGACAGCCCCGAAGCTAACTATGGCTACACCTTC. The chain couples TRBV5-1 to TRBJ1-2; D is ambiguous. The ends were cut back, 0 bases at V and 0 bases at J, with 12 bases in the middle. CDR1 and CDR2 from the germline V gene are SGHRS and YFSETQ. The CDR3 is 16 amino acids.

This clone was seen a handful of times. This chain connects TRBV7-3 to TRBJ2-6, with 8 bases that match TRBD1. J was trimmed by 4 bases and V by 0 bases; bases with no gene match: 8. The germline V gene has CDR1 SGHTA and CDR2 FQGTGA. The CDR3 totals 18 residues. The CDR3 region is CASSLTAPQGAGANVLTF. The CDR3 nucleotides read TGTGCCAGCAGCTTAACCGCTCCGCAGGGGGCAGGGGCCAACGTCCTGACTTTC.

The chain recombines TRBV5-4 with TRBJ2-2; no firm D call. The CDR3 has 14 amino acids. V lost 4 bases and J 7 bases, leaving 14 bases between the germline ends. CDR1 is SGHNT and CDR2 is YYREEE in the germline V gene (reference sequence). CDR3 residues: CASSPVVVGGELFF. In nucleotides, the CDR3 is TGTGCCAGCAGCCCGGTCGTAGTTGGCGGGGAGCTGTTTTTT.

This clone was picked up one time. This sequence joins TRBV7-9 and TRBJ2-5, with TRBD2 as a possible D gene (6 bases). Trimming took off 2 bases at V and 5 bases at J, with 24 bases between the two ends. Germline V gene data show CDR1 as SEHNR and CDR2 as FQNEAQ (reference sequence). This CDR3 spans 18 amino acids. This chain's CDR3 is CASSLPRRGLPTGETQYF. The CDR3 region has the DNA TGTGCCAGCAGCTTACCCAGGCGGGGACTCCCGACGGGGGAGACCCAGTACTTC.

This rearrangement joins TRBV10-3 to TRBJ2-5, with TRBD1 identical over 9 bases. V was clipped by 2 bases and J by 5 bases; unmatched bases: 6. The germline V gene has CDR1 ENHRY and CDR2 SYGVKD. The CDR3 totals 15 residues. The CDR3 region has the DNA TGTGCCATCAGTGAGCGACAGGGGGGCATCGAGACCCAGTACTTC. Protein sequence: CAISERQGGIETQYF.

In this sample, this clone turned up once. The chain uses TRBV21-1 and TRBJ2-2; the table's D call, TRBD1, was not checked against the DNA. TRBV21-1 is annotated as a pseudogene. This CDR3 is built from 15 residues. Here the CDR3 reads CASSKFPGGFGELFF. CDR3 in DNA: TGTGCCAGCAGCAAATTTCCAGGGGGCTTTGGGGAGCTGTTTTTT.

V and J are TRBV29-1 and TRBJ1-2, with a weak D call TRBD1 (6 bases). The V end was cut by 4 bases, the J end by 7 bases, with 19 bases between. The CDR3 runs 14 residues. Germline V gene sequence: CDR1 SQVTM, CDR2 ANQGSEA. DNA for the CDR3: TGCAGCGTTGCAGACCAACAGGGAATTGCTGGCTACACCTTC. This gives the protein CSVADQQGIAGYTF.

This CDR3 is CASSLGGLDNQPQHF. The CDR3 DNA sequence: TGTGCCAGCAGCTTGGGTGGGCTTGACAATCAGCCCCAGCATTTT. This chain uses TRBV5-6 with TRBJ1-5; D not certain. The germline CDR1 and CDR2 sequences are SGHDT and YYEEEE. Between the trimmed V and J ends, which lost 0 bases and 3 bases, there was a span of 10 bases. The CDR3 is 15 residues long.

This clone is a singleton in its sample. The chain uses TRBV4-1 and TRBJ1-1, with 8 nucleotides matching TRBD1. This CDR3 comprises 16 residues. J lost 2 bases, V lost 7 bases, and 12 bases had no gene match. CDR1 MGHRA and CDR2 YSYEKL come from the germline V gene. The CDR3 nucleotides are TGCGCCAGCACCTTACAGGGGGAACTTTTAAACACTGAAGCTTTCTTT. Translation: CASTLQGELLNTEAFF.

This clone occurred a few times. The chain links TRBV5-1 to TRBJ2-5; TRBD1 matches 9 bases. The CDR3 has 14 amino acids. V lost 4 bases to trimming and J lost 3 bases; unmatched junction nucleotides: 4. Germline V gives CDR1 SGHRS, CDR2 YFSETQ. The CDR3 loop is CASSEGTGKETQYF. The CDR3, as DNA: TGCGCCAGCAGCGAGGGGACAGGGAAAGAGACCCAGTACTTC. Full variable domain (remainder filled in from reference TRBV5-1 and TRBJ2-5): KAGVTQTPRYLIKTRGQQVTLSCSPISGHRSVSWYQQTPGQGLQFLFEYFSETQRNKGNFPGRFSGRQFSNSRSEMNVSTLELGDSALYLCASSEGTGKETQYFGPGTRLLVL.

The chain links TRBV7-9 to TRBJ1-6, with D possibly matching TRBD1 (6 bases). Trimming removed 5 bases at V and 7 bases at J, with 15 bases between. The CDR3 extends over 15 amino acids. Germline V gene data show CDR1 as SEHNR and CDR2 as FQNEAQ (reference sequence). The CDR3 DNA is TGTGCCAGCAGCACGTCTACAGGGCCCAATTCACCCCTCCACTTT. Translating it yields CASSTSTGPNSPLHF.

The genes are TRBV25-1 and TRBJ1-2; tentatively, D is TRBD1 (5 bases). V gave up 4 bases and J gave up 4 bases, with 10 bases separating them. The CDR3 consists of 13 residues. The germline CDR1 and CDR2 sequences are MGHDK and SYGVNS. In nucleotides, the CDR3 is TGTGCCAGCAGTGTAGGGGTTCTCTATGGCTACACCTTC. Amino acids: CASSVGVLYGYTF.

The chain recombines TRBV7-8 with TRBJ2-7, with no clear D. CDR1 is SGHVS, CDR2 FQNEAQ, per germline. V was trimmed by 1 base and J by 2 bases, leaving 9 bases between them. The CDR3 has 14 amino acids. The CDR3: CASSLGSGPYEQYF. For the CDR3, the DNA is TGTGCCAGCAGCTTAGGCTCAGGCCCCTACGAGCAGTACTTC.

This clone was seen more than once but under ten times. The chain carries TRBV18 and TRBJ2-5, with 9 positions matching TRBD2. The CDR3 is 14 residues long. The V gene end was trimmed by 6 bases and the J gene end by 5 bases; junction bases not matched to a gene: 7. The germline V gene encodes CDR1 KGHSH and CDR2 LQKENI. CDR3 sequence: CASSTGAGGETQYF. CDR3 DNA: TGTGCCAGCTCTACCGGAGCGGGGGGTGAGACCCAGTACTTC.

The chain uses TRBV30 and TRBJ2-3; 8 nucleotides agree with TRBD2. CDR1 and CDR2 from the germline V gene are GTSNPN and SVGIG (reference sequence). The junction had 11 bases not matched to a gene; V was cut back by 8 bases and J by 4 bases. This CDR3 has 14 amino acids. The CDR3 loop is CAGTGTRYADTQYF. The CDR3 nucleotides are TGTGCCGGCACCGGGACTAGGTATGCAGATACGCAGTATTTT.

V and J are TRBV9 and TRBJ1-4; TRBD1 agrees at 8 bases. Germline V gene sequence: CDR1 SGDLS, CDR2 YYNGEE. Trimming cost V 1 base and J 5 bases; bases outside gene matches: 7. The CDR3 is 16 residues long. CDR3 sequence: CASSVSGRDRNEKLFF. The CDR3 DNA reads TGTGCCAGCAGCGTATCAGGGCGGGACAGGAATGAAAAACTGTTTTTT.

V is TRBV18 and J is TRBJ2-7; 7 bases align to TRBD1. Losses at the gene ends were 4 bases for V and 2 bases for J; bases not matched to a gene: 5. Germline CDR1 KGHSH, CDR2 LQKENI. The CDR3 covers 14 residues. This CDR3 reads CASSLKDRAYEQYF. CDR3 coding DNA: TGTGCCAGCTCACTTAAAGACAGGGCCTACGAGCAGTACTTC.

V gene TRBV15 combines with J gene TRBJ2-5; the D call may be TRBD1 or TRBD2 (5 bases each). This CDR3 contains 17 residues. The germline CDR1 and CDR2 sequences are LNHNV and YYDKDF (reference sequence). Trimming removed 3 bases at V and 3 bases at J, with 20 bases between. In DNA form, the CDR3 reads TGTGCCACCAGCAGGGCGAGGGGAATGGGCGGAGAAGAGACCCAGTACTTC. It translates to CATSRARGMGGEETQYF. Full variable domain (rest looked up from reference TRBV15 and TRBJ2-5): DAMVIQNPRYQVTQFGKPVTLSCSQTLNHNVMYWYQQKSSQAPKLLFHYYDKDFNNEADTPDNFQSRRPNTSFCFLDIRSPGLGDTAMYLCATSRARGMGGEETQYFGPGTRLLVL.

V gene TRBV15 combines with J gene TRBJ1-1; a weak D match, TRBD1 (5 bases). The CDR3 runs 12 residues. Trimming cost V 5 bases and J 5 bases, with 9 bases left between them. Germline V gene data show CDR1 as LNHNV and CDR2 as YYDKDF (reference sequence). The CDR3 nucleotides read TGTGCCACCAGCGGGGACGGGACTGAAGCTTTCTTT. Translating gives CATSGDGTEAFF. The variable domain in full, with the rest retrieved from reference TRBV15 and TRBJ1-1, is DAMVIQNPRYQVTQFGKPVTLSCSQTLNHNVMYWYQQKSSQAPKLLFHYYDKDFNNEADTPDNFQSRRPNTSFCFLDIRSPGLGDTAMYLCATSGDGTEAFFGQGTRLTVV.

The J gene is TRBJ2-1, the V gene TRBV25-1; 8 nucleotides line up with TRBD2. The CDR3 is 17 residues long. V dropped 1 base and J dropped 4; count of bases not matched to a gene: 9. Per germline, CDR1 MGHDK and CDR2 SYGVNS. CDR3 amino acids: CASSESWVGTRYNEQFF. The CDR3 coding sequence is TGTGCCAGCAGTGAATCCTGGGTGGGGACTAGATACAATGAGCAGTTCTTC. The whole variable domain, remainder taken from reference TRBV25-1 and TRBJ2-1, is EADIYQTPRYLVIGTGKKITLECSQTMGHDKMYWYQQDPGMELHLIHYSYGVNSTEKGDLSSESTVSRIRTEHFPLTLESARPSHTSQYLCASSESWVGTRYNEQFFGPGTRLTVL.

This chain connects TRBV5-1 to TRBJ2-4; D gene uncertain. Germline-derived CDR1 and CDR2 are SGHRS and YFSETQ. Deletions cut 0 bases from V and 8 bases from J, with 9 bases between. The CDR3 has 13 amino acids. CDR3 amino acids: CASSLEGVDIQYF. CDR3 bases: TGCGCCAGCAGCTTGGAAGGAGTGGACATTCAGTACTTC.

Written as DNA, the CDR3 is TGTGCCATCAGTGAGTCGAAGACTAGCGGACGAGATACGCAGTATTTT. This sequence encodes CAISESKTSGRDTQYF. This sequence joins TRBV10-3 and TRBJ2-3, with 9 bases aligning to TRBD2. The CDR3 length is 16 residues. Germline-derived CDR1 and CDR2 are ENHRY and SYGVKD. With V trimmed by 0 bases and J by 5 bases, 6 bases remained unmatched.

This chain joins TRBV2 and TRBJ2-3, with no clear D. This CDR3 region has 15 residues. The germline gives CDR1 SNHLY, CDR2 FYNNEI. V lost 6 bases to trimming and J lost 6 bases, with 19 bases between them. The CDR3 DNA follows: TGTGCCAGCAGCTTAGGGCTTGGAAAAGGGGATACGCAGTATTTT. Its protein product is CASSLGLGKGDTQYF.

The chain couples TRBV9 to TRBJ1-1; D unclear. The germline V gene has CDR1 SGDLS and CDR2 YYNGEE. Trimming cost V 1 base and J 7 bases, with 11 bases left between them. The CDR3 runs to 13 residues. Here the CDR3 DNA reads TGTGCCAGCAGCGTATCACAGAATAGTGAAGCTTTCTTT. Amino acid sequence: CASSVSQNSEAFF.